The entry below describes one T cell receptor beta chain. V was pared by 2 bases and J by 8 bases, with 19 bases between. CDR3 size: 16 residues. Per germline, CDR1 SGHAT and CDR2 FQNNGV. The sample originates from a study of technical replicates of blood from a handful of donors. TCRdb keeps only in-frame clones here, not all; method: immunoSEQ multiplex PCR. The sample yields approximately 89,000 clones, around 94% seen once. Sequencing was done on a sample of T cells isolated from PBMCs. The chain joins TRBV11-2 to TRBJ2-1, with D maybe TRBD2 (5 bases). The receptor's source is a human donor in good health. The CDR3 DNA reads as TGTGCCAGCAGCTTATTTGCGGCTAGCTTCCAGCATGAGCAGTTCTTC. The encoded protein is CASSLFAASFQHEQFF.